The source of this TCR beta chain is a study of memory CD4+ T cells and cytomegalovirus serostatus. Study overall: This sample comes from healthy Belgian adults, under 10 CMV seropositive, around 26 seronegative. The study, taken as a whole, reports: Suggested: most of the CMV-linked TCR signature lies in CD4+ memory cells.

With respect to this clone: Its antigen is as yet unknown.

The sort gate was single viable CD3+CD4+CD8-CD45RO+ cells for memory CD4+ T cells. CD4+ T cells were isolated by positive magnetic selection. Using immunoSEQ multiplex PCR, the repertoire was profiled, and TCRdb retains in-frame clones only, with some absent. The sample contains 35,000 to 45,000 clones, about 80% of which appear only once. The germline V gene has CDR1 SGHTA and CDR2 FQGTGA. The CDR3 runs 13 residues. Trimming shortened V by 5 bases and J by 4 bases, and 11 bases separated the two germline ends. The source of this sequence is an adult in good health and CMV-seropositive. This chain uses TRBV7-3 with TRBJ1-2, with D maybe TRBD1 (6 bases). Sequencing input: memory CD4+ T cells from blood. CDR3 protein: CASSHEQGYGYTF. CDR3 in DNA: TGTGCCAGCAGCCACGAACAGGGCTATGGCTACACCTTC.